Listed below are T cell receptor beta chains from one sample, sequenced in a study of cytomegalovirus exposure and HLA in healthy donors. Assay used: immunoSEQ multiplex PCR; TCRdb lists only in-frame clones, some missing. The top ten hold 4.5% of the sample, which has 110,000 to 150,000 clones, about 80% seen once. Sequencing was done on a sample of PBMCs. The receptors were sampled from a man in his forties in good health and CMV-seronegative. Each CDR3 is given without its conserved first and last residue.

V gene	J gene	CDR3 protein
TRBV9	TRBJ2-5	ASNVAGGSEETQY
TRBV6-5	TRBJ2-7	ASRLTASYEQY
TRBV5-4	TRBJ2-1	ASRDPGTGFSNEQF
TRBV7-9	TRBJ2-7	ASSLGQDSYEQY
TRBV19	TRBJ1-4	ASSKGGIFNEKLF
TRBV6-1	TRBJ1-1	ASSVSGYTEAF
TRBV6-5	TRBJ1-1	ASSYSRGGRNTEAF
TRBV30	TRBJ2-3	AWSARRGGADTQY
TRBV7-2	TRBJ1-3	ASSPAGGARGNTIY
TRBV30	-	ARSLGQGSCEQY
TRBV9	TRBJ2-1	ASSVGGLFNEQF
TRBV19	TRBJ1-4	ASSQNEGEKLF
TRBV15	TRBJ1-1	ATSRVPGQGMNTEAF
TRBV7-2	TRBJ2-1	ASSSGTGGLSSYNEQF
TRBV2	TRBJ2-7	ASNLGNRAYTDEQY
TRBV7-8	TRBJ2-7	ASSLGDRSSYEQY
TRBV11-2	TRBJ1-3	ASSLGQGLPLY
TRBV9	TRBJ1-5	ASSSWGDNQPQH
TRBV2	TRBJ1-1	ASSLTIRTGFATEAF
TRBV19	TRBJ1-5	ASSIGDQPQH
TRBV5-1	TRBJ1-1	ASSLTTNTEAF
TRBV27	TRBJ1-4	ASSLTGQGVSPGTEKLF